A selection of T cell receptor beta chains follows, all from one sample in a study of shared clonotypes between healthy human individuals. The assay was immunoSEQ multiplex PCR, and TCRdb's table has in-frame clones only and misses some. The sample yields approximately 980,000 clones, about three quarters seen once. The sequencing sample was made of memory CD4+ T cells sorted from blood. The receptors come from a man aged 18 to 29 in good health. The CDR3 runs from the conserved cysteine through the conserved F or W. The D gene is left open where the match is weak. Expanded clones are given a class, and other clones once, few, many or no size at all.

TRBJ1-5 - TRBD1 TRBV7-2 TGTGCCAGCAGCGGTGAACCGGGACAGGGGTCATTAAATCAGCCCCAGCATTTT CASSGEPGQGSLNQPQHF
TRBJ1-2 - - TRBV9 TGTGCCAGCAGTGTTCAGGACAGCAATAACTATGGCTACACCTTC CASSVQDSNNYGYTF
TRBJ1-1 once - TRBV5-1 TGCGCCAGCAGCCCTGGGGACAATAGGGGCACTGAAGCTTTCTTT CASSPGDNRGTEAFF
TRBJ2-7 - - TRBV7-2 TGTGCCAGCAGCTTAGGGCTCAGGATTCGGCCCTACGAGCAGTACTTC CASSLGLRIRPYEQYF
TRBJ1-2 - - TRBV7-2 TGTGCCAGCAGCGCAACCCCCCGGCGGGCGGACGTTGGCTACACCTTC CASSATPRRADVGYTF
TRBJ2-1 - - TRBV7-9 TGTGCCAGCAGCTTAATAAGCGGGGACAGATACAATGAGCAGTTCTTC CASSLISGDRYNEQFF
TRBJ1-4 - - TRBV4-1 TGCGCCAGCAGCCTTTTAGGGGCAACTAATGAAAAACTGTTTTTT CASSLLGATNEKLFF
TRBJ1-1 - TRBD1 TRBV7-9 TGTGCCAGCAGCTCTCAGGGGGCTATTAGTGAAGCTTTCTTT CASSSQGAISEAFF
TRBJ2-2 - - TRBV4-3 TGCGCCAGCAGCCGATGGGGCGAAGTGGGGTCCGGGGAGCTGTTTTTT CASSRWGEVGSGELFF
TRBJ1-6 - - TRBV27 TGTGCCAGCAGTTTAGGTCCCAGGACTCCACCCCTCCACTTT CASSLGPRTPPLHF
TRBJ2-1 once - TRBV7-9 TGTGCCAGCAGCTTAGAGGTAGGGCAGCAGTTCTTC CASSLEVGQQFF
TRBJ2-7 - TRBD2 TRBV7-2 TGTGCCAGCACCCCTAGGTTAGCGGGAATCAACGAGCAGTACTTC CASTPRLAGINEQYF
TRBJ2-3 - - TRBV7-6 TGTGCCAGCAGCTTCTTGGCAGATACGCAGTATTTT CASSFLADTQYF
TRBJ2-7 - TRBD2 TRBV6-5 TGTGCCAGCAGTTACAGGGAGGGTCCCTACGAGCAGTACTTC CASSYREGPYEQYF
TRBJ2-5 - TRBD1 TRBV6-1 TGTGCCAGCAGTGAAGGGAGAGGACAGGGGAAAAGAGGGACCCAGTACTTC CASSEGRGQGKRGTQYF
TRBJ1-1 - - TRBV9 TGTGCCAGCAGCGTATCCGGGACGGACACTGAAGCTTTCTTT CASSVSGTDTEAFF
TRBJ1-1 once - TRBV14 TGTGCCAGCAGCCAGGGTCGACCCCGGGGGGCTGCCCAAGCTTTCTTT CASSQGRPRGAAQAFF